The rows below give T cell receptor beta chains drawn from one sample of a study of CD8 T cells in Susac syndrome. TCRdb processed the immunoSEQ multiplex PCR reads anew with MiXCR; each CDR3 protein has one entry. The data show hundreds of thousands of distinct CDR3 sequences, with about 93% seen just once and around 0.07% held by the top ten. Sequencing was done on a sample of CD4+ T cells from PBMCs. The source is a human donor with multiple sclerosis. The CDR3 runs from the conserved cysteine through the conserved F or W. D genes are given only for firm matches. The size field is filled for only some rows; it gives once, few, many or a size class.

CDR3nt: TGTGCCAGCAGTAGACTAGGGACTAGCGGCCAAGAGACCCAGTACTTC; CDR3aa: CASSRLGTSGQETQYF; d_gene: TRBD2; j_gene: TRBJ2-5; v_gene: TRBV2; abundance: -
CDR3nt: TGCAGTGCTAGAGCGGGAGCCGCGAACACCGGGGAGTTTTTTTTT; CDR3aa: CSARAGAANTGEFFF; d_gene: -; j_gene: TRBJ2-2; v_gene: TRBV20-1; abundance: -
CDR3nt: TGCGCCAGCAGCTTGGCGACAGGGAGGGGCACTGAAGCTTTCTTT; CDR3aa: CASSLATGRGTEAFF; d_gene: TRBD1; j_gene: TRBJ1-1; v_gene: TRBV5-1; abundance: -
CDR3nt: TGCGCCAGCAGCCAAGGAGCTTTGGGAGGAAAGGGCTACACCTTC; CDR3aa: CASSQGALGGKGYTF; d_gene: -; j_gene: TRBJ1-2; v_gene: TRBV4-1; abundance: -
CDR3nt: TGTGCCTGGGGTAGGGACAGCGGCTCTGGAAACACCATATATTTT; CDR3aa: CAWGRDSGSGNTIYF; d_gene: TRBD1; j_gene: TRBJ1-3; v_gene: TRBV30; abundance: -
CDR3nt: TGTGCCAGCTCACCAGCGTCAGGGTATATGAACACTGAAGCTTTCTTT; CDR3aa: CASSPASGYMNTEAFF; d_gene: -; j_gene: TRBJ1-1; v_gene: TRBV18; abundance: -
CDR3nt: TGTGCCAGCAGCGTGCTGTCCGGGATCCAAGAGACCCAGTACTTC; CDR3aa: CASSVLSGIQETQYF; d_gene: -; j_gene: TRBJ2-5; v_gene: TRBV9; abundance: -
CDR3nt: TGCGCCAGCAGCCAAGATAAAGAGTATTGGGGGCCCCAGGGCAATGAGCAGTTCTTC; CDR3aa: CASSQDKEYWGPQGNEQFF; d_gene: -; j_gene: TRBJ2-1; v_gene: TRBV4-1; abundance: -
CDR3nt: TGTGCCAGCAGTTACTCGATATTCGGCTACGAGCAGTACTTC; CDR3aa: CASSYSIFGYEQYF; d_gene: -; j_gene: TRBJ2-7; v_gene: TRBV6-5; abundance: -
CDR3nt: TGTGCCAGCAGTTTCCAGACAGCTAATTCACCCCTCCACTTT; CDR3aa: CASSFQTANSPLHF; d_gene: -; j_gene: TRBJ1-6; v_gene: TRBV12-3/TRBV12-4; abundance: -
CDR3nt: TGCGCCAGCAGCTTTCTAGCGACTAGCACAGATACGCAGTATTTT; CDR3aa: CASSFLATSTDTQYF; d_gene: -; j_gene: TRBJ2-3; v_gene: TRBV5-1; abundance: once
CDR3nt: TGTGCCAGCTCACTTGACTCAGGTCGAGAAGAGACCCAGTACTTC; CDR3aa: CASSLDSGREETQYF; d_gene: -; j_gene: TRBJ2-5; v_gene: TRBV18; abundance: -
CDR3nt: TGTGCCAGCAGCCAAGGCCTAGCGGGGGGTGGGAATGAGCAGTTCTTC; CDR3aa: CASSQGLAGGGNEQFF; d_gene: TRBD2; j_gene: TRBJ2-1; v_gene: TRBV3-1; abundance: once
CDR3nt: TGTGCCAGCAGCCCCCTGGGAGTAGGAAGGGAGGGCGAGCAGTACTTC; CDR3aa: CASSPLGVGREGEQYF; d_gene: TRBD2; j_gene: TRBJ2-7; v_gene: TRBV7-9; abundance: once
CDR3nt: TGTGCCAGCAGTTCCCCAAGGGCGGGAGGGCCGGGCATTCAGTACTTC; CDR3aa: CASSSPRAGGPGIQYF; d_gene: TRBD2; j_gene: TRBJ2-4; v_gene: TRBV27; abundance: -
CDR3nt: TGTGCCAGCAGCGTGGGGTTAGGCGGGGCCAACGTCCTGACTTTC; CDR3aa: CASSVGLGGANVLTF; d_gene: -; j_gene: TRBJ2-6; v_gene: TRBV6-4; abundance: -
CDR3nt: TGTGCCAGCAGTTTTGTGACAGGATTAAATGAAGCTTTCTTT; CDR3aa: CASSFVTGLNEAFF; d_gene: -; j_gene: TRBJ1-1; v_gene: TRBV12-3/TRBV12-4; abundance: -
CDR3nt: TGTGCCAGCAGTGAGGTCAGGGGTGGAAACACCATATATTTT; CDR3aa: CASSEVRGGNTIYF; d_gene: -; j_gene: TRBJ1-3; v_gene: TRBV2; abundance: -
CDR3nt: TGCGCCAGCAGTCAATCGAAGGTTTGCTGGGGAGATACGCAGTATTTT; CDR3aa: CASSQSKVCWGDTQYF; d_gene: -; j_gene: TRBJ2-3; v_gene: TRBV23-1; abundance: -
CDR3nt: TGTGCCAGCAGCTTAAGCGGACAGCGCACAGATACGCAGTATTTT; CDR3aa: CASSLSGQRTDTQYF; d_gene: -; j_gene: TRBJ2-3; v_gene: TRBV7-9; abundance: once
CDR3nt: TGTGCCAGCACTCCCGGTGGAACCTACGAGCAGTACTTC; CDR3aa: CASTPGGTYEQYF; d_gene: -; j_gene: TRBJ2-7; v_gene: TRBV28; abundance: -
CDR3nt: TGTGCCAGCAGCTTTCGGACTAGCGGGAACACCGGGGAGCTGTTTTTT; CDR3aa: CASSFRTSGNTGELFF; d_gene: TRBD2; j_gene: TRBJ2-2; v_gene: TRBV5-6; abundance: -
CDR3nt: TGCGCCAGCAGCCTACGGACGGGGGTAGCTGAAGCTTTCTTT; CDR3aa: CASSLRTGVAEAFF; d_gene: -; j_gene: TRBJ1-1; v_gene: TRBV4-1; abundance: once
CDR3nt: TGTGCCAGCAGCCAAGGGCTTAGCAATCAGCCCCAGCATTTT; CDR3aa: CASSQGLSNQPQHF; d_gene: -; j_gene: TRBJ1-5; v_gene: TRBV3-1; abundance: few
CDR3nt: TGTGCCAGCAGCCCGGGGACAGCTAATCAGCCCCAGCATTTT; CDR3aa: CASSPGTANQPQHF; d_gene: TRBD1; j_gene: TRBJ1-5; v_gene: TRBV28; abundance: -
CDR3nt: TGCGCCAGCAGCTTGGAGGGCCAGGGAGATACGCAGTATTTT; CDR3aa: CASSLEGQGDTQYF; d_gene: -; j_gene: TRBJ2-3; v_gene: TRBV5-1; abundance: -